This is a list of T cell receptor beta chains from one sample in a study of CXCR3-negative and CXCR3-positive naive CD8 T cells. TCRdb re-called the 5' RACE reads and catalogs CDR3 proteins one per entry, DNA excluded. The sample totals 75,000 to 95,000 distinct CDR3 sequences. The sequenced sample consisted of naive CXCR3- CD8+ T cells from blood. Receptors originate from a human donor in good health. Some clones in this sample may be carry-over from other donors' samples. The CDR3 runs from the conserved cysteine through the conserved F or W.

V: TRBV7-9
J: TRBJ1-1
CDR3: CASSPGTAMNTEAFF

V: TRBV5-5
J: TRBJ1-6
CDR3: CASSKDRAVNSPLHF

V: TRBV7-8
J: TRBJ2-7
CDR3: CASSTGTGSYEQYF

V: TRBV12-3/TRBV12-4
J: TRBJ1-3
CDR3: CATRDGGNTIYF

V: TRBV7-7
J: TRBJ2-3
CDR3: CSSSLGLEADTQYF

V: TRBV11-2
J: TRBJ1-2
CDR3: CASSLETGINYGYTF

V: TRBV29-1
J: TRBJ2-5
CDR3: CSVEDRRELYQGTQYF

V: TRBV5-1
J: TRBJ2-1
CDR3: CASSDPGDSYYNEQFF

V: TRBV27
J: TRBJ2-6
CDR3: CATVSGANVLTF

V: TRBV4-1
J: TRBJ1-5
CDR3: CASGPATQGQPQHF

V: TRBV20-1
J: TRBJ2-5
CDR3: CSARGSGLPWTQYF

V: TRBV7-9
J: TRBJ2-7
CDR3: CASSRQGPHEQYF

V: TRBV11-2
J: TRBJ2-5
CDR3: CASSLEAAGDIRETQYF

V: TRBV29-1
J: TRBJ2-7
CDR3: CSVARDYEQYF

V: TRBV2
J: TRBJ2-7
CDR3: CASREGGGSYEQYF

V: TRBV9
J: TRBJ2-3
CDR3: CASSTPDRDTDTQYF

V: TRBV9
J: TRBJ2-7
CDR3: CASSVGPEAYEQYF

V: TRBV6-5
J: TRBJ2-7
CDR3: CASSYDRTFSYEQYF

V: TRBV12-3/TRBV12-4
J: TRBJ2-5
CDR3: CASGAGGQETQYF

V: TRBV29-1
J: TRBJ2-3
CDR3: CSVEGRGPYTDTQYF

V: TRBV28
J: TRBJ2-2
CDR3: CACRPPLGGVDTGELFF

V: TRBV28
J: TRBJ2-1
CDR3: CASSLGPTGRNEQFF

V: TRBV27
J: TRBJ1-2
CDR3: CASSLSMAENYGYTF

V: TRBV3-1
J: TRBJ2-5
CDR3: CASSATGRETQYF

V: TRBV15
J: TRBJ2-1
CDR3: CATSRDRVERGASYNEQFF

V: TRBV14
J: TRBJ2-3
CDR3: CASSRDTDTQYF

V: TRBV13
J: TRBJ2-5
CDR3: CASSFQRQGRETQYF

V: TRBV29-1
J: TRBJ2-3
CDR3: CSVEPSGRGGTDTQYF

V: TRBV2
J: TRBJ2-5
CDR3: CARQGELSPETQYF

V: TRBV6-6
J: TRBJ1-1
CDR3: CASSYDGTLNTEAFF

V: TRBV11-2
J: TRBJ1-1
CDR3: CASSSTAMNTEAFF

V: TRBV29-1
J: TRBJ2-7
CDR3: CSVEREGSYEQYF

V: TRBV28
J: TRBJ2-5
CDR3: CASSSPTSGSDNQETQYF

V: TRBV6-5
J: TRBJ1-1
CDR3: CASSPTGGFTEAFF

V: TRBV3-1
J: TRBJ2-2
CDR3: CASSPLREGPGELFF